This TCR beta chain emerged from a study of cytomegalovirus exposure and HLA in healthy donors. On this clone itself: Its antigen is unidentified.

Whole-study results and caveats: TCR beta chains associated with HLA were, in a later analysis, more clonally expanded than equally common others. Cytomegalovirus-associated TCR beta chains were listed, numbering 150 to 200. The productive fraction for most TCR beta V segments was about 87% or about 30% in an earlier analysis. Fewer than 20,000 TCR beta sequences were associated with HLA alleles at 0.05 false discovery rate in a later analysis.

CDR1 and CDR2 (germline): SGHTS, YDEGEE. CDR3 length: 15 residues. Trimming stripped 0 bases from V and 5 bases from J, with 14 bases between. This PCR relied on a set of 60 Vbeta primers and 13 Jbeta primers. The data were produced by immunoSEQ multiplex PCR, yet TCRdb's version contains in-frame clones alone and is incomplete. The sample has about 160,000 clones, around 80% seen once; the top ten hold 3.5% to 5%. Sequences were obtained from PBMCs. The receptor was isolated from a man aged 35-49 years in good health and CMV-seronegative. The chain recombines TRBV5-8 with TRBJ2-5, with D possibly matching TRBD1 (5 bases). This chain's CDR3 is CASSLGQGGSETQYF. As DNA, the CDR3 is TGTGCCAGCAGCTTGGGGCAGGGTGGGTCGGAGACCCAGTACTTC. The whole variable domain, remainder taken from reference TRBV5-8 and TRBJ2-5, is EAGVTQSPTHLIKTRGQQATLRCSPISGHTSVYWYQQALGLGLQFLLWYDEGEERNRGNFPPRFSGRQFPNYSSELNVNALELEDSALYLCASSLGQGGSETQYFGPGTRLLVL.